This T cell receptor beta chain was captured by sequencing in a study of regulatory T cells in long-lasting Graves disease. The authors built TCR beta libraries using iRepertoire HTBI primers and Arm-PCR of CDR3 regions. A single record per CDR3 protein comes from TCRdb applying MiXCR to the multiplex PCR reads. Among hundreds of thousands of distinct CDR3 sequences, approximately 31% were seen once, and the ten largest hold roughly 46%. CDR3 length: 14 residues. CDR1 is SGHVS, CDR2 FNYEAQ, per germline. Trimming took 1 base from V and 4 from J, leaving 7 bases between them. Time point meaning: persistent/refractory GD, antithyroid drugs over 5 years with positive TRAb. PBMC-derived RNA was used for the TCR library.

This TCR derives from a female donor with Graves disease. The V and J genes are TRBV7-6 and TRBJ2-2; weak D call: TRBD1 (5 bases). This specimen consisted of peripheral blood mononuclear cells (PBMCs), obtained when the disease was refractory, from a patient treated with antithyroid drugs. CDR3 residues: CASSLGTTTGELFF. CDR3 in DNA: TGTGCCAGCAGCTTAGGGACAACCACCGGGGAGCTGTTTTTT. The whole variable domain, remainder taken from reference TRBV7-6 and TRBJ2-2, is GAGVSQSPRYKVTKRGQDVALRCDPISGHVSLYWYRQALGQGPEFLTYFNYEAQQDKSGLPNDRFSAERPEGSISTLTIQRTEQRDSAMYRCASSLGTTTGELFFGEGSRLTVL.